The 4 T cell receptor beta chains below were found in one sample sequenced in a study of blood T cell repertoires in COVID-19 (dated by TCRdb to between 2020 and 2021). The library was built by means of the immunoSEQ multiplex PCR assay. What TCRdb holds here is the immuneACCESS table cut down to in-frame rearrangements. Part of the clones is not present; checked against another copy, under half of the missing clones reflect an unresolved V gene, and the others are unexplained. The sample table lists 220,000 or so clones, roughly 89% of them with a count of one. 6.5% of the sample goes to the ten largest clones. Material: peripheral blood. These receptors all come from a man aged 55 to 70 who had recovered from COVID-19.

This clone has just a few counts. The chain is built from TRBV28 and TRBJ2-3; the match to TRBD2 covers 12 bases. Germline CDR1 is MDHEN and CDR2 is SYDVKM. Trimming cost V 6 bases and J 9 bases; bases outside gene matches: 10. This CDR3 contains 15 residues. The chain's CDR3 is CASSVSSGGAGTQYF. DNA of the CDR3: TGTGCCAGCAGCGTTTCTAGCGGGGGGGCCGGAACGCAGTATTTT.

V and J are TRBV5-8 and TRBJ1-1; D remains ambiguous. V was cut by 4 bases and J by 11 bases, with 12 bases left in between. CDR3 length: 11 residues. Per the germline V gene, CDR1 is SGHTS and CDR2 is YDEGEE. The CDR3 reads CASSLVELAFF. CDR3 nucleotide sequence: TGTGCCAGCAGCCTCGTGGAGTTGGCTTTCTTT.

CDR3 loop: CASSQNPPPMNTEAFF. CDR3 coding DNA: TGTGCCAGCAGCCAAAACCCCCCCCCTATGAACACTGAAGCTTTCTTT. The chain combines TRBV3-1 (or the pseudogene TRBV3-2) with TRBJ1-1; D is undetermined. The CDR3 contains 16 residues. V was trimmed by 2 bases and J by 0 bases, leaving 13 bases between them. Germline CDR1 and CDR2: LGHDT and YNNKEL (reference sequence).

The V call is TRBV3-1 (or the pseudogene TRBV3-2), the J call TRBJ1-2, with a possible D match to TRBD1 (6 bases). The V gene's germline CDR1 is LGHDT and CDR2 YNNKEL (reference sequence). The length of the CDR3 is 13 residues. Trimming took off 4 bases at V and 5 bases at J, with 11 bases between the two ends. The CDR3 region has the DNA TGTGCCAGCAGCCCCAGGGGCCCGTATGGCTACACCTTC. This encodes CASSPRGPYGYTF.